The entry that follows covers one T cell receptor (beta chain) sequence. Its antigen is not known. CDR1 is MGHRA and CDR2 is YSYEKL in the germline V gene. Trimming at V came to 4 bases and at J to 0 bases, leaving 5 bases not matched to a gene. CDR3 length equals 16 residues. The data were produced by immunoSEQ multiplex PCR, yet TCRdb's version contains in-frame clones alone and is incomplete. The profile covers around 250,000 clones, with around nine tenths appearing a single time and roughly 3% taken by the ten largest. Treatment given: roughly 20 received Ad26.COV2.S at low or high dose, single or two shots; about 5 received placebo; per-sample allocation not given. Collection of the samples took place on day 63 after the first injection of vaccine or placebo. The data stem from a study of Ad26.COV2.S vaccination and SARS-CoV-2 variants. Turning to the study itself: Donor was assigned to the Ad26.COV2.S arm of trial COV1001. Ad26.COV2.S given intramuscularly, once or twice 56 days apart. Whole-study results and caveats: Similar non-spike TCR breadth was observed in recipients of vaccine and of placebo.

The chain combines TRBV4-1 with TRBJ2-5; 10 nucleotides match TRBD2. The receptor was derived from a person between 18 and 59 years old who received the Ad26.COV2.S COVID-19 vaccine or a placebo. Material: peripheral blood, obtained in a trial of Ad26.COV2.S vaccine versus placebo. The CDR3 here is CASSLQTSGYQETQYF. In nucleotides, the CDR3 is TGCGCCAGCAGCCTACAGACTAGCGGGTACCAAGAGACCCAGTACTTC.